This T cell receptor (beta chain) was sequenced in a study of OX40 agonist ivuxolimab in advanced cancers. Study as a whole: Hepatocellular carcinoma, melanoma, renal cell or head and neck cancer was diagnosed in the dose-escalation patients.

Here immunoSEQ multiplex PCR was the method, and the copy in TCRdb shows in-frame clones only, minus some. The repertoire holds almost 80,000 clones, more than 80% seen once, with roughly 0.41% in the top ten. As for this clone: Antigen specificity is unknown.

The CDR3 consists of 15 residues. CDR1 and CDR2 (germline): MNHNY, SVGAGI (reference sequence). With 8 bases clipped from V and 2 bases from J, the junction kept 5 bases outside the gene matches. Study outcomes and limitations: People who partly responded at 0.1-3.0 mg/kg had some of the least clonal expansion seen. CD4+ and CD8+ blood T cells expanded clonally by week 6 at 0.1 to 3.0 mg/kg.

The clonotype comes from an adult with an advanced solid tumor such as melanoma, head and neck, liver or kidney cancer. V gene TRBV6-6 combines with J gene TRBJ2-3; 12 bases match TRBD1. The source material was CD4+ or CD8+ T cells sorted from blood, sampled in a trial of the OX40 agonist ivuxolimab. Here the CDR3 reads CASGDRGRVTDTQYF. CDR3 bases: TGTGCCAGCGGGGACAGGGGGCGCGTCACAGATACGCAGTATTTT.